This T cell receptor (beta chain) emerged from a study of glioma-infiltrating T cells after dendritic cell vaccination. Study overall: Between about 2002 and 2013, patients got autologous tumor lysate-pulsed dendritic cell vaccines. Three intradermal dendritic cell vaccine injections were given every two weeks.

The PCR used 60 V beta and 13 J beta primers. TCRdb keeps only in-frame clones here, not all; method: immunoSEQ multiplex PCR. This sample has fewer than 40,000 clones, with 90% found just once. CDR3 length: 14 amino acids. The ends were cut back, 8 bases at V and 5 bases at J, with 19 bases in the middle. Germline assignment: CDR1 MNHEY and CDR2 SMNVEV (reference sequence). Fresh-frozen tumor tissue and more than two years of survival data were available for all. This rearrangement joins TRBV27 to TRBJ2-7; weak D call: TRBD2 (7 bases). The material was blood, obtained before dendritic cell vaccination. This TCR came from a human donor with glioblastoma. The CDR3 reads CASQEGGGWNEQYF. The CDR3 DNA follows: TGTGCCAGCCAAGAGGGCGGGGGCTGGAACGAGCAGTACTTC.